This T cell receptor (beta chain) was profiled in a study of PD-1 blockade in classical Hodgkin lymphoma. Study-wide findings and caveats: In newly diagnosed patients, baseline TCR diversity was reportedly below that of healthy donors. Repertoire difference causes, possibly disease activity or prior therapy, remain undefined. Nivolumab initiated under 1 year post-ASCT led to patient exclusion.

Of note for this clone: Its antigen remains unknown.

Libraries were prepared by immunoSEQ multiplex PCR; TCRdb keeps only in-frame clonotypes and omits some of them. The sample lists 20,000 to 25,000 clones; around 69% were seen once. Every patient relapsed after autologous stem cell transplantation, and brentuximab vedotin exposure varied. CDR3 length: 16 residues. Germline V gene data show CDR1 as MNHEY and CDR2 as SVGAGI. Trimming took off 0 bases at V and 3 bases at J, with 11 bases between the two ends. The sample here was peripheral blood mononuclear cells (PBMCs), taken at baseline. The gene calls are TRBV6-5 and TRBJ2-2; D is ambiguous. The clonotype comes from a human donor with classical Hodgkin lymphoma. CDR3 amino acids: CASSYSRFGYTGELFF. CDR3 coding DNA: TGTGCCAGCAGTTACTCGAGATTTGGGTACACCGGGGAGCTGTTTTTT.